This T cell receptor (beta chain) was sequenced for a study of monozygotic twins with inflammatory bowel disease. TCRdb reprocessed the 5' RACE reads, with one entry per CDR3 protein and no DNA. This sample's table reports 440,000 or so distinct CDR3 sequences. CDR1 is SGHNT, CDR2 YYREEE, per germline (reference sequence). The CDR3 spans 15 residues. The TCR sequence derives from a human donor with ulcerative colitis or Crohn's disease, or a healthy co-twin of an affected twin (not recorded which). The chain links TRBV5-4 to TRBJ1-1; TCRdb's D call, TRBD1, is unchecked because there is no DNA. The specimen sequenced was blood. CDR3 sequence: CASSLSQVANTEAFF.